The 6 T cell receptor beta chains below were found in one sample sequenced in a study of PD-L1 blockade in urothelial cancer. Noted time point: peripheral blood 6 weeks after treatment start. Method: immunoSEQ multiplex PCR; TCRdb's copy keeps in-frame clones and lacks some. Here the sample spans 120,000 or so clones, about 84% being singletons. The sample in question was PBMCs, obtained around atezolizumab (anti-PD-L1) treatment. Receptor source: a man over 45 with urothelial cancer.

This rearrangement joins TRBV5-1 to TRBJ2-1; TRBD2 agrees at 14 bases. CDR3 length: 16 amino acids. Trimming at V came to 4 bases and at J to 8 bases, leaving 8 bases not matched to a gene. Germline V lookup: CDR1 SGHRS, CDR2 YFSETQ. The CDR3 sequence is CASSRLTSGRADEQFF. The CDR3, as DNA: TGCGCCAGCAGCAGGCTGACTAGCGGGAGGGCCGATGAGCAGTTCTTC.

The chain joins TRBV11-2 to TRBJ1-3, with D uncertain. V lost 5 bases, J lost 3 bases, and 5 bases lay in between. CDR3 length: 12 residues. CDR1 is SGHAT and CDR2 is FQNNGV in the germline V gene. CDR3 region: CASSTSGNTIYF. The CDR3 DNA reads as TGTGCCAGCAGCACCAGTGGAAACACCATATATTTT.

The chain carries TRBV21-1 and TRBJ2-7; the DNA was not used to check the table's D call, TRBD2. TRBV21-1 is assigned pseudogene status. The CDR3 covers 14 residues. Here the CDR3 DNA reads TGTGCCAGCAGAAGCCGAGCTTACGCCTACGAGCAGTACTTC. Translating it yields CASRSRAYAYEQYF.

This clone was detected once. The rearrangement links TRBV27 to TRBJ1-1; perhaps TRBD1 as D (6 bases). There are 16 residues in the CDR3. Germline lookup yields CDR1 MNHEY and CDR2 SMNVEV (reference sequence). V lost 5 bases to trimming and J lost 1 base, with 17 bases between them. CDR3 region: CASSPRNLDRNTEAFF. In DNA, the CDR3 is TGTGCCAGCAGTCCCCGGAACCTGGACAGGAACACTGAAGCTTTCTTT.

This rearrangement joins TRBV6-1 to TRBJ2-1, with TRBD2 matching 7 bases. Germline values: CDR1 MNHNS, CDR2 SASEGT. Trimming took 5 bases from V and 0 from J; bases not matched to a gene: 4. The CDR3 consists of 15 residues. The CDR3 region is CASSPRTSSYNEQFF. The CDR3 DNA follows: TGTGCCAGCAGTCCCCGGACTAGCTCCTACAATGAGCAGTTCTTC.

The DNA for the CDR3 is TGTGCCAGCTCACCCGATCCCGGGACTAGCGGTCGGAAGGTCCGAGATACGCAGTATTTT. Residues: CASSPDPGTSGRKVRDTQYF. The V gene is TRBV18, the J gene TRBJ2-3; 11 bases line up with TRBD2. This CDR3 has 20 amino acids. Germline trimming cut 3 bases from V and 5 bases from J; bases unmatched to any gene: 19. Per the germline V gene, CDR1 is KGHSH and CDR2 is LQKENI.